Listed below are T cell receptor beta chains from one sample, sequenced in a study of T cells in Graves' hyperthyroidism and ophthalmopathy. MiXCR, applied by TCRdb to the multiplex PCR reads, yields one record per CDR3 protein. The table lists fewer than 250,000 distinct CDR3 sequences, around 17% of them singletons. The specimen was blood. These receptors all come from a woman between 18 and 29 years old with Graves' ophthalmopathy. Each CDR3 is given with its conserved first and last residue. Fields, in order: V gene, J gene, D gene, CDR3 protein. The D gene is left open where the match is weak.

>TRBV7-9|TRBJ1-2|TRBD1
CASSKGQGSYGYTF
>TRBV20-1|TRBJ2-6|-
CSADPGDLTARGANVLTF
>TRBV19|TRBJ2-3|-
CASSKTGIPTDTQYF
>TRBV30|TRBJ2-7|TRBD1
CACDRAFNEQYF
>TRBV12-3/TRBV12-4|TRBJ2-1|TRBD2
CASSLELAGALHEQFF
>TRBV20-1|TRBJ2-5|-
CSARDWAGVGETQYF
>TRBV29-1|TRBJ2-7|TRBD2
CSVEGLAGLPSYEQYF
>TRBV6-1|TRBJ1-1|TRBD1
CASSVGQGAEPALRTEAFF
>TRBV5-5|TRBJ1-3|-
CASSLDGTGNTIYF
>TRBV6-1|TRBJ1-1|-
CASSAPRLNTEAFF
>TRBV29-1|TRBJ2-7|TRBD2
CSVEARGGIDPYEQYF
>TRBV15|TRBJ2-6|-
CATSSLFKQRANVLTF
>TRBV18|TRBJ2-7|-
CASSRYSYEQYF
>TRBV20-1|TRBJ2-3|TRBD2
CSAERGLAGDSTDTQYF
>TRBV10-3|TRBJ1-1|-
CAISEGNRRVENTEAFF
>TRBV3-1|TRBJ2-3|TRBD2
CASSQGTSGGADTQYF
>TRBV20-1|TRBJ2-5|TRBD2
CSARVSGKETQYF
>TRBV28|TRBJ1-1|-
CASSLGGIYTEAFF
>TRBV5-1|TRBJ2-7|TRBD1
CASSTVPGQGTSSYEQYF
>TRBV7-3|TRBJ2-3|-
CASSLGASDTQYF
>TRBV12-3/TRBV12-4|TRBJ2-7|TRBD2
CASSRLAEYYEQYF
>TRBV4-2|TRBJ2-2|-
CASSQDVALTNTGELFF
>TRBV18|TRBJ1-4|-
CASSGNLDEKLFF
>TRBV7-9|TRBJ1-1|-
CASSLAEMGAFF
>TRBV5-1|TRBJ2-6|-
CASSLVASSGANVLTF
>TRBV28|TRBJ1-2|-
CASSPPLGGLGGYTF
>TRBV18|TRBJ2-5|-
CASSPQLSPETQYF
>TRBV11-2|TRBJ2-7|-
CASSFSGTDLYEQYF
>TRBV28|TRBJ1-1|TRBD1
CASSQARAGGLEAFF
>TRBV2|TRBJ1-4|-
CASSERGGGSEKLFF
>TRBV28|TRBJ2-5|TRBD2
CASSTGLAGQETQYF
>TRBV3-1|TRBJ2-3|-
CASSQAASTDTQYF
>TRBV28|TRBJ1-1|TRBD1
CASSLWGTATEAFF
>TRBV5-1|TRBJ2-3|-
CASGGGHKTDTQYF
>TRBV10-1|TRBJ2-3|-
CASSESRAGSTDTQYF
>TRBV18|TRBJ1-5|-
CASSPRPSNQPQHF
>TRBV7-9|TRBJ1-5|-
CASSWGGGAGNQPQHF
>TRBV3-1|TRBJ1-2|-
CASSQDLGKIGGYTF
>TRBV2|TRBJ1-2|TRBD1
CASSLGTGGDGYTF
>TRBV19|TRBJ2-5|TRBD1
CASSIGQGGKTQYF
>TRBV5-1|TRBJ2-7|TRBD1
CASSWTGGYEQYF
>TRBV14|TRBJ2-5|-
CASSQSQGRGETQYF
>TRBV4-1|TRBJ2-1|-
CASSQVGQPKQFF
>TRBV2|TRBJ2-7|TRBD2
CASRNSGTSTYEQYF
>TRBV15|TRBJ1-1|-
CATSRDGGLNTEAFF
>TRBV12-3/TRBV12-4|TRBJ2-1|TRBD2
CASQKVAGRYNEQFF
>TRBV15|TRBJ2-1|TRBD1
CATSGGTGDYNEQFF
>TRBV6-2/TRBV6-3|TRBJ1-2|-
CASSSHPAGFKDGYTF
>TRBV20-1|TRBJ2-7|TRBD2
CSARTSGTYEQYF
>TRBV6-5|TRBJ2-3|-
CASSYSISGSTDTQYF
>TRBV7-3|TRBJ1-1|-
CASSFQGGVNTEAFF
>TRBV3-1|TRBJ2-7|-
CASSQQISYEQYF
>TRBV3-1|TRBJ2-5|-
CASSQGGGGETQYF
>TRBV28|TRBJ2-5|-
CASSLWARRETQYF
>TRBV11-1|TRBJ1-6|-
CASSSPGGGLSPLHF
>TRBV4-3|TRBJ2-7|-
CASSQGNGRQYF
>TRBV30|TRBJ2-2|TRBD2
CAWRFGLRGSGELFF
>TRBV19|TRBJ2-1|-
CASSIVSLSNEQFF
>TRBV28|TRBJ1-1|TRBD1
CASSLRQGDSWNTEAFF
>TRBV5-4|TRBJ2-3|TRBD2
CASSLNFALAGGDTQYF